The 7 T cell receptor beta chains below all came from one sample that was sequenced in a study of identical twins. TCRdb used MiXCR to reprocess the 5' RACE reads, holding one entry per CDR3 protein. The repertoire holds 210,000 or so distinct CDR3 sequences, about 7.5% seen once, with just under 2% in the top ten. These data were likewise used in another study, on yellow fever vaccine responses in identical twins.

The sample comprised memory (CD45RO+) T cells sorted from blood. These receptors came from a woman under 30 in good health.

This clonotype showed up just a few times. The chain recombines TRBV20-1 with TRBJ2-5, with TRBD2 matching over 10 bases. The CDR3 length is 14 residues. With 6 bases clipped from V and 4 bases from J, the junction kept 8 bases outside the gene matches. Germline V CDR1 and CDR2: DFQATT, SNEGSKA (reference sequence). This CDR3 reads CSATLAGGRETQYF. The CDR3 nucleotides read TGCAGTGCCACGTTAGCGGGGGGACGAGAGACCCAGTACTTC.

There are many counts of this clonotype. This chain uses TRBV7-8 with TRBJ2-1; TRBD2 is a possible D gene (6 bases). The germline V and J ends were trimmed by 5 bases and 13 bases, with 18 bases remaining between them. Germline V gene data show CDR1 as SGHVS and CDR2 as FQNEAQ. The CDR3 loop spans 13 amino acids. The CDR3: CASSRYETSDQFF. The CDR3 nucleotides are TGTGCCAGCAGCCGTTACGAGACTAGTGATCAGTTCTTC.

A word on this clonotype: Its ends do not fully match the called genes, so a read error is possible. The gene calls are TRBV12-3 or TRBV12-4 and TRBJ2-5; 15 nucleotides match TRBD2. The CDR3 is made up of 18 amino acids. CDR3 sequence (DNA): TGTGCCATCAGTCCAGGGACTAGCGGGGGGAATCACCAAGAGACCCAGTACTTC. It is translated as CAISPGTSGGNHQETQYF.

This clonotype was observed many times. This chain connects TRBV29-1 to TRBJ1-4, with 8 bases lining up with TRBD1. This CDR3 region has 14 residues. CDR1 SQVTM and CDR2 ANQGSEA come from the germline V gene. With 5 bases clipped from V and 5 bases from J, the junction kept 7 bases outside the gene matches. This CDR3 is CSVHGGQGNEKLFF. The CDR3 DNA sequence: TGCAGCGTTCATGGTGGACAGGGAAATGAAAAACTGTTTTTT.

This clonotype occurred a few times. This rearrangement joins TRBV5-4 to TRBJ2-3; TRBD2 is a possible D gene (6 bases). In germline, CDR1 is SGHNT, CDR2 YYREEE (reference sequence). The CDR3 runs to 17 residues. Deletions cut 0 bases from V and 0 bases from J, with 14 bases between. This CDR3 reads CASSLGGGTSSTDTQYF. CDR3 DNA: TGTGCCAGCAGCTTGGGTGGCGGGACCTCAAGCACAGATACGCAGTATTTT.

This clonotype was seen at least ten times. The V gene is TRBV12-3 or TRBV12-4, the J gene TRBJ2-3; D tentatively fits TRBD1 or TRBD2 (5 bases each). The length of the CDR3 is 15 residues. V lost 0 bases and J 4 bases, leaving 11 bases between the germline ends. The CDR3 loop reads CASSLAGANADTQYF. The CDR3 DNA sequence: TGTGCCAGCAGTTTAGCCGGGGCCAATGCAGATACGCAGTATTTT.

This sequence joins TRBV5-1 and TRBJ1-1, with no clear D. The CDR3 is made up of 14 amino acids. Germline CDR1 reads SGHRS; CDR2 reads YFSETQ. V lost 0 bases and J lost 1, with 7 bases in between. The CDR3 sequence is CASSLDGSNTEAFF. In DNA, the CDR3 is TGCGCCAGCAGCTTGGACGGGTCGAACACTGAAGCTTTCTTT. The variable domain in full, completed from reference TRBV5-1 and TRBJ1-1, reads KAGVTQTPRYLIKTRGQQVTLSCSPISGHRSVSWYQQTPGQGLQFLFEYFSETQRNKGNFPGRFSGRQFSNSRSEMNVSTLELGDSALYLCASSLDGSNTEAFFGQGTRLTVV.